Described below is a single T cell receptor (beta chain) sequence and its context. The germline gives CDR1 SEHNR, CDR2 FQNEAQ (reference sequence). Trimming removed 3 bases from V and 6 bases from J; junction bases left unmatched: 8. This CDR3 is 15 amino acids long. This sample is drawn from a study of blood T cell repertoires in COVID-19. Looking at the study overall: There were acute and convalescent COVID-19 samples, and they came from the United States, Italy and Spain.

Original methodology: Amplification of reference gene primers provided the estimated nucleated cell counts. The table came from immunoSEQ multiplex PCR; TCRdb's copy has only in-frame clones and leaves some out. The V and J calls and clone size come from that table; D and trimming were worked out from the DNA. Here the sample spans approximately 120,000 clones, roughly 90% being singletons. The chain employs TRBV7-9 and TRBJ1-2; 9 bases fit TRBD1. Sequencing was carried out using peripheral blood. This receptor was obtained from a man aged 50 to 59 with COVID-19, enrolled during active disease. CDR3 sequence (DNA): TGTGCCAGCAGCTTGTGGGACAGGGAAGGGGATGGCTACACCTTC. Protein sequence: CASSLWDREGDGYTF.